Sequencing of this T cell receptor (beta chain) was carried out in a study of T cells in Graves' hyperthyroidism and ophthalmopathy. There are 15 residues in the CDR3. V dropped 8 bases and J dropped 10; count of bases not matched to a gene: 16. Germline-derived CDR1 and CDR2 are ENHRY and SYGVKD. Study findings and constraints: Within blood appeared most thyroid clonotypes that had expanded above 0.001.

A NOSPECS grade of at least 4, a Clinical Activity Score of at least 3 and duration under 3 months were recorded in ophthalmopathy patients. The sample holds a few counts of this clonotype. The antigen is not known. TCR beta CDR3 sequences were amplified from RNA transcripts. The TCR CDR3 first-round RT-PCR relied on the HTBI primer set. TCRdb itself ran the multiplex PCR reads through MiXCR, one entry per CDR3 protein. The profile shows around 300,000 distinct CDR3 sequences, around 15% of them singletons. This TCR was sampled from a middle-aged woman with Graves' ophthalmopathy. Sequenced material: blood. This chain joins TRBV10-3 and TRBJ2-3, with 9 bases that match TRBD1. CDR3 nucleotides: TGTGCCATCGATGCGGACAGGGGTGAGGGTGGGCCGCAGTATTTT. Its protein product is CAIDADRGEGGPQYF.